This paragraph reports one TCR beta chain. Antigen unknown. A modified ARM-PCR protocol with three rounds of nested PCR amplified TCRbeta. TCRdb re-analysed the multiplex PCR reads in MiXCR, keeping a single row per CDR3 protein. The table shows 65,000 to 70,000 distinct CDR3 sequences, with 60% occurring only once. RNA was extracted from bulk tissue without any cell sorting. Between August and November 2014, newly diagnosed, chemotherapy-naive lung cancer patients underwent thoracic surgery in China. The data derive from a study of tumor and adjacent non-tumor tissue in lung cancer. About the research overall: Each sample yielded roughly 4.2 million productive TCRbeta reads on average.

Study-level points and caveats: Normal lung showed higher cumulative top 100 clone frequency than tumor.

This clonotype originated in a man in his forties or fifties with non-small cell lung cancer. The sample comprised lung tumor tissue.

CDR3: CTSSEAGTDTQYF. Here the CDR3 DNA reads TGCACGAGCAGTGAAGCGGGAACAGATACGCAGTATTTT. This sequence joins TRBV10-1 and TRBJ2-3, with 7 bases that match TRBD2. The CDR3 contains 13 residues. From germline, CDR1 is WNHNN and CDR2 SYGVQD (reference sequence).